The 2 T cell receptor beta chains below were found in one sample sequenced in a study of human T cells and chemical hapten exposure. The time point is: patch test 1, 2 weeks after DPC sensitization. Indicated treatment: therapeutic diphenylcyclopropenone sensitization with weekly scalp DPC. TCRdb re-derived calls from the RACE reads in MiXCR, one entry per CDR3 protein. The sample has a few hundred thousand distinct CDR3 sequences, approximately 5% seen once. This specimen was whole blood, taken in connection with sensitization to the hapten diphenylcyclopropenone (DPC). The receptors were sampled from a woman aged 45-59 years with alopecia areata. Some clones in this sample may be carry-over from other donors' samples.

Many counts were recorded for this clonotype. The genes are TRBV29-1 and TRBJ1-2; unclear D gene. The CDR3 is 10 amino acids. V lost 3 bases and J lost 6, with 5 bases in between. Germline V lookup: CDR1 SQVTM, CDR2 ANQGSEA. The CDR3 loop reads CSVEGNGYTF. CDR3 nucleotide sequence: TGCAGCGTTGAGGGGAATGGCTACACCTTC.

This rearrangement joins TRBV18 to TRBJ1-5, with D possibly being TRBD1 (6 bases). Per germline, CDR1 KGHSH and CDR2 LQKENI. The V end was cut by 2 bases, the J end by 6 bases, with 11 bases between. CDR3 size: 14 residues. CDR3 DNA: TGTGCCAGCTCACCAGGGGGCTCTTCTCAGCCCCAGCATTTT. It specifies CASSPGGSSQPQHF.